One sample yielded the 2 T cell receptor beta chains listed below, sequenced in a study of shared clonotypes between healthy human individuals. Assay: immunoSEQ multiplex PCR; the TCRdb copy retains only in-frame clones and omits some. The sample includes millions of clones, 95% of them seen just once. The sample was naive CD4+ T cells sorted from blood. Subset reported: CD45RA+ positively selected. These receptors came from a man younger than 35 in good health.

V usage is TRBV7-2 and J usage is TRBJ2-1, with 8 positions matching TRBD1. J was trimmed by 5 bases and V by 5 bases; bases with no gene match: 5. The length of the CDR3 is 14 residues. Germline CDR1 is SGHTA and CDR2 is FQGNSA. The CDR3 region has the DNA TGTGCCAGCAGCCTGAGGACAGGGAACAATGAGCAGTTCTTC. The encoded protein is CASSLRTGNNEQFF.

The genes are TRBV12-5 and TRBJ1-1; the D is unclear. The germline V and J ends were trimmed by 2 bases and 4 bases, with 8 bases remaining between them. The CDR3 length is 13 residues. Per germline, CDR1 LGHNT and CDR2 FRNRAP. The CDR3: CASGLSGPTEAFF. The CDR3 region has the DNA TGTGCTAGTGGTTTGAGTGGACCCACTGAAGCTTTCTTT.